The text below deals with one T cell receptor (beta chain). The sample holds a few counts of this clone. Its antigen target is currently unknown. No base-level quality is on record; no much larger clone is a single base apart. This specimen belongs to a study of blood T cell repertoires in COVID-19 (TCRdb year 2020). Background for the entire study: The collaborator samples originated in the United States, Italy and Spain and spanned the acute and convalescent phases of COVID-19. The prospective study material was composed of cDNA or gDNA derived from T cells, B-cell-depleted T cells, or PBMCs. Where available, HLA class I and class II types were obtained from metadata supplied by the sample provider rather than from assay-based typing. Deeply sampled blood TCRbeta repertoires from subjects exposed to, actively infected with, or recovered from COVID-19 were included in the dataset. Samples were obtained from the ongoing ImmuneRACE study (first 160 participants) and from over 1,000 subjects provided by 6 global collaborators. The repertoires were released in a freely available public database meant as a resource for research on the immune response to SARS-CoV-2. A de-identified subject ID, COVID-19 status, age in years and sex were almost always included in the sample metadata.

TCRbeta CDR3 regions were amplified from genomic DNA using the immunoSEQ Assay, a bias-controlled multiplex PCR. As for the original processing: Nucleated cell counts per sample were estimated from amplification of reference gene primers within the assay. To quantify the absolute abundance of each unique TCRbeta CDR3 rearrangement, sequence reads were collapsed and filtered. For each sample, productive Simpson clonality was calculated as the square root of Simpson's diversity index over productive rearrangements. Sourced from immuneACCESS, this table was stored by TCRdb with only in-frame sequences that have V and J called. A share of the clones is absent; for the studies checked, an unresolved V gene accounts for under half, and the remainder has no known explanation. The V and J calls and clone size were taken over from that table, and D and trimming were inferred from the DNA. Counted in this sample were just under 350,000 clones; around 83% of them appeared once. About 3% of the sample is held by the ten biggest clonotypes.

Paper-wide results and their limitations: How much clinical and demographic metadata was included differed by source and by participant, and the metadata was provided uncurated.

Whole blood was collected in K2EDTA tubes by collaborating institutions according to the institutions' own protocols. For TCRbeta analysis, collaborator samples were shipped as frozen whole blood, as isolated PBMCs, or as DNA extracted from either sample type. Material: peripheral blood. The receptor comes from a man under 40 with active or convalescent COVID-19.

The nucleotide sequence reads TGCAGCGCCCGGCCAGGGGTTTCGAACTATGGCTACACCTTC. Translated, this is CSARPGVSNYGYTF. This receptor chain uses TRBV29-1 and TRBJ1-2, and possibly TRBD1, on 6 matching bases. Between the V and J ends, shortened by 7 bases and 2 bases respectively, the junction contains 17 bases. The CDR3 starts with the cysteine, ends with the phenylalanine, and has 14 residues. Only the CDR3 region is kept as DNA, spanning 42 bases read in frame from base 1. Based on the germline V gene, the CDR1 and CDR2 sequences are SQVTM and ANQGSEA. The full variable domain, with segments outside the CDR3 supplied by the reference TRBV29-1 and TRBJ1-2 proteins, appears as SAVISQKPSRDICQRGTSLTIQCQVDSQVTMMFWYRQQPGQSLTLIATANQGSEATYESGFVIDKFPISRPNLTFSTLTVSNMSPEDSSIYLCSARPGVSNYGYTFGSGTRLTVV.